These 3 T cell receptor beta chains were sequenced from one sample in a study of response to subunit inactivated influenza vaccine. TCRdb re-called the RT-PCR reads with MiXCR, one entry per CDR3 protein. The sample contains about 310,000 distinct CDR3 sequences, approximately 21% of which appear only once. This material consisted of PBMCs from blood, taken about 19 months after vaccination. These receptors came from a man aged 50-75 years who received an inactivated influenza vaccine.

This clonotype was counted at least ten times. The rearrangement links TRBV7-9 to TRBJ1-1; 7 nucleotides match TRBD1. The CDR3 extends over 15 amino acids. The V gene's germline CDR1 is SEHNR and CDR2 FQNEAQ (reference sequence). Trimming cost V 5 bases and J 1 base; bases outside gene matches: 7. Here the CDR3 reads CASSPTTGQNTEAFF. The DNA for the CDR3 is TGTGCCAGCAGCCCAACGACAGGGCAGAACACTGAAGCTTTCTTT.

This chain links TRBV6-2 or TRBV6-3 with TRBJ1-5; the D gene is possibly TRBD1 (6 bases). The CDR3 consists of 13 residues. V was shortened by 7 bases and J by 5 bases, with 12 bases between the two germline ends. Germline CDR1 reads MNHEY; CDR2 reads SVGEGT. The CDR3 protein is CASTDRRYQPQHF. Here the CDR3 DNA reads TGTGCCAGCACGGACAGAAGATATCAGCCCCAGCATTTT.

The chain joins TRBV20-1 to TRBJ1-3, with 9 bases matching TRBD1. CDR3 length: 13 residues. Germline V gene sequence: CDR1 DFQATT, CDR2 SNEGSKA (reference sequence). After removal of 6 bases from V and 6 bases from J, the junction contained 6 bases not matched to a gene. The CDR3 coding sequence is TGCAGTGCCGGACAGGGGACGGCAAACACCATATATTTT. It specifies CSAGQGTANTIYF.